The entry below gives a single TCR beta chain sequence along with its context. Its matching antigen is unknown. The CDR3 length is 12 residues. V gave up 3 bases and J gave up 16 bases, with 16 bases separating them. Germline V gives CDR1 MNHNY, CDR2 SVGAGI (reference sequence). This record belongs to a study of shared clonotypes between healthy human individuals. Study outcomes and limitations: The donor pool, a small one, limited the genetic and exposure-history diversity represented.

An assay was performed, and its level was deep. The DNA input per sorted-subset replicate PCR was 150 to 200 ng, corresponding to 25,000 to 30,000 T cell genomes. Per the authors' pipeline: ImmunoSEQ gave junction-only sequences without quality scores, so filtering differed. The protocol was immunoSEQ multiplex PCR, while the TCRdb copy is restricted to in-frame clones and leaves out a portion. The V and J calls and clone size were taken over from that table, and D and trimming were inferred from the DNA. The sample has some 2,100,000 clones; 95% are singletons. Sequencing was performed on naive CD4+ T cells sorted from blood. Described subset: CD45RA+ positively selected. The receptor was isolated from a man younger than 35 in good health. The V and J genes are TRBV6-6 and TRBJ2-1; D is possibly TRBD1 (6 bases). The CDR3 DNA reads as TGTGCCAGCAGTTATTCAGGGGACGTGAGATTCTTC. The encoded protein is CASSYSGDVRFF.